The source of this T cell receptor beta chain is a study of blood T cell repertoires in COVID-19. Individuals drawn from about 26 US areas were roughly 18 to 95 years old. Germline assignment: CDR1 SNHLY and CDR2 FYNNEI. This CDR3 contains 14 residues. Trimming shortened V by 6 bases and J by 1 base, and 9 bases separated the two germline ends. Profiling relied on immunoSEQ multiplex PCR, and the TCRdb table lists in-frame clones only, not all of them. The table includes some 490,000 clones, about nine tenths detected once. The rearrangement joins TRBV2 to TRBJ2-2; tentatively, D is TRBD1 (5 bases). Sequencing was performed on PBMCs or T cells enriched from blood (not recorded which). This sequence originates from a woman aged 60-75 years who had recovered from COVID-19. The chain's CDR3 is CASRSDRNTGELFF. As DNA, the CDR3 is TGTGCCAGCAGAAGCGACAGGAACACCGGGGAGCTGTTTTTT.